A selection of T cell receptor beta chains follows, all from one sample in a study of blood T cell repertoires in COVID-19. The assay was immunoSEQ multiplex PCR, and TCRdb's table has in-frame clones only and misses some. The sample yields 150,000 to 200,000 clones, 82% seen once. The sequenced sample consisted of PBMCs or T cells enriched from blood (not recorded which). The receptors come from a woman aged 60-70 years with acute COVID-19. Both conserved end residues are part of each CDR3. D genes are given only for firm matches. Not every row has a clone size; where given, it reads once, few, many or a size class.

-	-	TRBV11-3	TRBJ2-1	CASSLGGVMGLTNNEQFF	TGTGCCAGCAGCTTAGGCGGCGTCATGGGTCTAACTAACAATGAGCAGTTCTTC
-	-	TRBV21-1	TRBJ1-1	CASSKFRDTVFEAFF	TGTGCCAGCAGCAAGTTTAGGGACACTGTTTTCGAAGCTTTCTTT
-	TRBD2	TRBV19	TRBJ2-3	CASSPRTSGRWDTQYF	TGTGCCAGTAGTCCGAGGACTAGCGGCCGATGGGATACGCAGTATTTT
-	-	TRBV6-5	TRBJ1-1	CASSYSRLGSTEAFF	TGTGCCAGCAGTTACTCGAGGCTGGGGAGCACTGAAGCTTTCTTT
-	TRBD2	TRBV7-2	TRBJ2-1	CASKGLAIHNEQFF	TGTGCCAGCAAGGGACTAGCGATCCACAATGAGCAGTTCTTC
-	-	TRBV28	TRBJ1-5	CASTAGEGWGEPQHF	TGTGCCAGCACCGCGGGCGAAGGGTGGGGGGAGCCCCAGCATTTT
-	-	TRBV11-2	TRBJ1-1	CASSFGGDTEAFF	TGTGCCAGCAGCTTCGGGGGGGACACTGAAGCTTTCTTT
-	-	TRBV20-1	TRBJ1-2	CRTGVVGGYTF	TGCAGGACGGGAGTCGTTGGGGGATACACCTTC
few	TRBD1	TRBV19	TRBJ1-2	CASSGQGAVEDGYTF	TGTGCCAGTAGTGGACAGGGGGCAGTCGAGGATGGCTACACCTTC
-	TRBD2	TRBV5-4	TRBJ2-7	CASSRGPMAGGPHEQYF	TGTGCCAGCAGCCGGGGGCCCATGGCGGGAGGGCCCCACGAGCAGTACTTC
once	-	TRBV21-1	TRBJ2-1	CASSKVSRQVAGVRNEQFF	TGTGCCAGCAGCAAAGTTTCGAGGCAGGTAGCGGGAGTGCGCAATGAGCAGTTCTTC
-	-	TRBV6-5	TRBJ1-2	CASRQGGRDYGYTF	TGTGCCAGCAGACAAGGGGGAAGGGACTATGGCTACACCTTC
once	TRBD1	TRBV2	TRBJ1-6	CASSDQGVGSPLHF	TGTGCCAGCAGTGATCAGGGGGTGGGATCACCCCTCCACTTT
-	-	TRBV21-1	TRBJ2-1	CASSKMASGGRDEQFF	TGTGCCAGCAGCAAAATGGCTAGCGGGGGGAGGGATGAGCAGTTCTTC
-	-	TRBV10-2	TRBJ1-3	CASKIGQGSGNTIYF	TGCGCCAGCAAGATTGGGCAGGGCTCTGGAAACACCATATATTTT
-	TRBD1	TRBV12-3/TRBV12-4	TRBJ1-1	CASNRGTEAFF	TGTGCCAGCAACAGGGGAACTGAAGCTTTCTTT
-	TRBD2	TRBV9	TRBJ2-1	CASSVGAGYSYGNEQFF	TGTGCCAGCAGCGTAGGAGCGGGGTATTCATACGGGAATGAGCAGTTCTTC
-	-	TRBV11-2	TRBJ1-2	CASSLWRTTYGYTF	TGTGCCAGCAGCTTATGGCGAACTACCTATGGCTACACCTTC
-	-	TRBV30	TRBJ1-1	CAWNSGSVAFF	TGTGCCTGGAACTCAGGATCGGTAGCTTTCTTT
-	TRBD1	TRBV5-1	TRBJ1-2	CASSLEGAYGYTF	TGCGCCAGCAGCTTGGAGGGGGCATATGGCTACACCTTC
-	-	TRBV15	TRBJ1-5	CATRKDRSNQPQHF	TGTGCCACCAGAAAGGACAGAAGCAATCAGCCCCAGCATTTT
-	-	TRBV12-3/TRBV12-4	TRBJ2-1	CASSFYQGGEQFF	TGTGCCAGCAGTTTTTACCAGGGCGGTGAGCAGTTCTTC
once	-	TRBV6-5	TRBJ2-2	CASSYSGHPNTGELFF	TGTGCCAGCAGTTACTCGGGACACCCGAACACCGGGGAGCTGTTTTTT
-	-	TRBV19	TRBJ2-2	CATRGLPLRVGGLFF	TGTGCCACCCGCGGTCTCCCGTTACGAGTGGGTGGGCTGTTTTTT
many	TRBD1	TRBV7-2	TRBJ2-7	CASSTQGASNEQYF	TGTGCCAGCAGCACACAGGGGGCGTCAAACGAGCAGTACTTC
-	-	TRBV5-1	TRBJ2-1	CASSLAPGTDSEQFF	TGCGCCAGCAGCTTGGCCCCGGGGACTGATAGTGAGCAGTTCTTC
-	-	TRBV6-5	TRBJ1-2	CASSYLRGGYTF	TGTGCCAGCAGTTACCTAAGGGGGGGCTACACCTTC
-	TRBD1	TRBV4-3	TRBJ2-2	CASSQIGDRGAGELFF	TGCGCCAGCAGCCAAATCGGGGACAGGGGGGCCGGGGAGCTGTTTTTT
-	-	TRBV9	TRBJ1-1	CASSVDSGFVNEAFF	TGTGCCAGCAGCGTTGATTCAGGGTTTGTGAACGAAGCTTTCTTT
-	-	TRBV29-1	TRBJ1-1	CSVEPTNTEAFF	TGCAGCGTTGAACCCACTAACACTGAAGCTTTCTTT
-	-	TRBV12-5	TRBJ1-1	CASGRRNTEAFF	TGTGCTAGTGGTCGTCGGAACACTGAAGCTTTCTTT
-	-	TRBV6-5	TRBJ1-6	CASSSLNSPLHF	TGTGCCAGCAGCTCGTTGAATTCACCCCTCCACTTT
-	-	TRBV5-4	TRBJ1-6	CASSFHRSQINSPLHF	TGTGCCAGCAGCTTTCACAGGTCGCAAATAAATTCACCCCTCCACTTT
-	-	TRBV4-3	TRBJ1-3	CASSPRSYGNTIYF	TGCGCCAGCAGCCCGCGGTCGTATGGAAACACCATATATTTT
-	-	TRBV23-1	TRBJ1-5	CARVCNSNQPQHF	TGCGCCCGCGTCTGTAATAGCAATCAGCCCCAGCATTTT
-	TRBD2	TRBV12-3/TRBV12-4	TRBJ2-1	CASSLGAGSQFF	TGTGCCAGCAGTTTAGGAGCGGGGTCGCAGTTCTTC
few	TRBD2	TRBV7-9	TRBJ2-2	CASRREGLQNTGELFF	TGTGCCAGCAGGAGGGAGGGCCTACAGAACACCGGGGAGCTGTTTTTT
-	-	TRBV27	TRBJ1-2	CASSLSRNYGYTF	TGTGCCAGCAGTTTATCGCGTAACTATGGCTACACCTTC
-	TRBD2	TRBV24-1	TRBJ2-3	CATSDPRGLAGGRGADTQYF	TGTGCCACCAGTGATCCCCGGGGACTAGCGGGAGGAAGGGGCGCAGATACGCAGTATTTT